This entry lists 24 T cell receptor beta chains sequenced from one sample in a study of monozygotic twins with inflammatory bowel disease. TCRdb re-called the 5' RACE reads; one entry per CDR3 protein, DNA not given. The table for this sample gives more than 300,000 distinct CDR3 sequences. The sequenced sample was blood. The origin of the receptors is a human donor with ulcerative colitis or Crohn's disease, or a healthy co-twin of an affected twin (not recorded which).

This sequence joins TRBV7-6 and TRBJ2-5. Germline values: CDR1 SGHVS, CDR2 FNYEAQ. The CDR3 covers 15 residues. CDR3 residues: CASSLAAVIQETQYF.

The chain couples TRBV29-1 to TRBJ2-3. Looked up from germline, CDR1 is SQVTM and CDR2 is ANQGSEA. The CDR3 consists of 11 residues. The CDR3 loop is CSVPVGDTQYF.

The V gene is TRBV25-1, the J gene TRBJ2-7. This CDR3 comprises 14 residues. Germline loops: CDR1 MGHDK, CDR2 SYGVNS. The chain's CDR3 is CASSGHGVAYEQYF.

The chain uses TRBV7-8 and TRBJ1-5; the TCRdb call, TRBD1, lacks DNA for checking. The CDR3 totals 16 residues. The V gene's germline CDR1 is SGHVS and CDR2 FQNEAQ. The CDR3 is CASSLDYRTQLWPQHF.

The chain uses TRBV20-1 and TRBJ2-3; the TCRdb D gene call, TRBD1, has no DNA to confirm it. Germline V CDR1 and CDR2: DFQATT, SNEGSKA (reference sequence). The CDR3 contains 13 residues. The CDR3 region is CSASGGWRDTQYF.

This chain's CDR3 is CASSPHSASGGGEQFF. This rearrangement joins TRBV7-2 to TRBJ2-1; TCRdb picks TRBD2, but there is no DNA to check that call. The CDR3 runs 16 residues. Germline V gene data show CDR1 as SGHTA and CDR2 as FQGNSA.

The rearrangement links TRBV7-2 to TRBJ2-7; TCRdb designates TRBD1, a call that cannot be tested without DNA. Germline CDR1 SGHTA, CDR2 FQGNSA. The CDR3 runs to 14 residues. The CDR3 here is CASSLADRVQEQYF.

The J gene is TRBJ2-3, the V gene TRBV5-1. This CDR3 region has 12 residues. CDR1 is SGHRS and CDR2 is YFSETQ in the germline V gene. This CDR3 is CASTGFTDTQYF.

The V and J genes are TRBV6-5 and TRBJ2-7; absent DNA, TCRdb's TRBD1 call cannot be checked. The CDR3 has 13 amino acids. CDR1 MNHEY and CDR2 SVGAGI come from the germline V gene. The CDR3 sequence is CASSYRGAYEQYF.

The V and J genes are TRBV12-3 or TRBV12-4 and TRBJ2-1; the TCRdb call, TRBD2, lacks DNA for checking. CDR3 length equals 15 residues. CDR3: CASSFFSGGANEQFF.

CDR3 in amino acids: CASSYNRERGNEQFF. The gene calls are TRBV7-6 and TRBJ2-1; TCRdb proposes TRBD1, but this gene call is untestable without DNA. The CDR3 contains 15 residues. Per germline, CDR1 SGHVS and CDR2 FNYEAQ.

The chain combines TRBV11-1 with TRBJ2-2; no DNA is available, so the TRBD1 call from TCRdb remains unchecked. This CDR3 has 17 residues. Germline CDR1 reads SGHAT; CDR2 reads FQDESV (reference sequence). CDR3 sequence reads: CASSPLRGTPNTGELFF.

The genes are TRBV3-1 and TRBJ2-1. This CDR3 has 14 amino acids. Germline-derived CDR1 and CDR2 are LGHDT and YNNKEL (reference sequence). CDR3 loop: CASSQVPVYNEQFF.

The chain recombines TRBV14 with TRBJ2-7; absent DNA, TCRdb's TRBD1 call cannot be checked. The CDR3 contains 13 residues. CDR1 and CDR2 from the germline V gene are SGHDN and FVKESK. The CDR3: CASSQPDRSEQYF.

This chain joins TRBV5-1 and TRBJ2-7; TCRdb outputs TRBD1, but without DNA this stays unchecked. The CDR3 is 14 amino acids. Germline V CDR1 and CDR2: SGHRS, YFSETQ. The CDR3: CASSLQTGLYEQYF. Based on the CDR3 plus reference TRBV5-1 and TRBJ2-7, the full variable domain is KAGVTQTPRYLIKTRGQQVTLSCSPISGHRSVSWYQQTPGQGLQFLFEYFSETQRNKGNFPGRFSGRQFSNSRSEMNVSTLELGDSALYLCASSLQTGLYEQYFGPGTRLTVT.

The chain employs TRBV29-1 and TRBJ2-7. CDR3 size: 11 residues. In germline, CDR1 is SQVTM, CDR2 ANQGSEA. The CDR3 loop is CSVDGGVEQYF.

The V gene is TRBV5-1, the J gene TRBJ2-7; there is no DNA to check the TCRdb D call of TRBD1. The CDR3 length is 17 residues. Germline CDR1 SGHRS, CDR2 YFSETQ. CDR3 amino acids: CASSQSIGTGLSYEQYF.

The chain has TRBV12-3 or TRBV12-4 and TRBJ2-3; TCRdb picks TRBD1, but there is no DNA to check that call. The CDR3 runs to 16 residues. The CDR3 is CASSLGGGGPTDTQYF.

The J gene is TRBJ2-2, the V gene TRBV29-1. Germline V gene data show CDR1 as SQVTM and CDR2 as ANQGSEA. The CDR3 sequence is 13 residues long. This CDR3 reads CSVEQQLTGELFF.

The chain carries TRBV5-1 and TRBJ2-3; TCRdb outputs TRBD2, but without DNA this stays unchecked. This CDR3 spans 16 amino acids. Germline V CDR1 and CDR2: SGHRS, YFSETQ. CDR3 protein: CASTATSGGLTDTQYF.

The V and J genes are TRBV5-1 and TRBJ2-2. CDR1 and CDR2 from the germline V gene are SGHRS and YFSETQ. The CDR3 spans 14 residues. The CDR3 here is CASSLGHITGELFF.

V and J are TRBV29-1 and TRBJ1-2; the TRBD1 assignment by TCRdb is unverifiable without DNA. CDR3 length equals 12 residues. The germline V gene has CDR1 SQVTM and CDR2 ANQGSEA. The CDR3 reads CSVVRQSYGYTF.

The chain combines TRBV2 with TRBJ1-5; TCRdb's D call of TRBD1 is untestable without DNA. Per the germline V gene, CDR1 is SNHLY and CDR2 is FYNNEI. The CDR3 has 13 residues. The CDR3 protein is CASMGQGNQPQHF.

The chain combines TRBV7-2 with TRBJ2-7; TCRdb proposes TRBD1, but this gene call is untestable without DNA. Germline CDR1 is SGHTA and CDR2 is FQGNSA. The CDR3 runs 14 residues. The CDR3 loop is CASSLTGLGNEQYF.